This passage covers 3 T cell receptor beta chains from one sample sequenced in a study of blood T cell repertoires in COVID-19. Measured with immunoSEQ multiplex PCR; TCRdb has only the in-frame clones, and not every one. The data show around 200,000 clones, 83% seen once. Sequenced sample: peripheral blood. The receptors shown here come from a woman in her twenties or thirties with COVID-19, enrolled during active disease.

The CDR3 loop reads CASSQGQAYTEAFF. The DNA of the CDR3 is TGTGCCAGCAGCCAAGGACAGGCCTACACTGAAGCTTTCTTT. J is TRBJ1-1 and V is TRBV3-1 (or the pseudogene TRBV3-2); perhaps TRBD1 as D (6 bases). V was clipped by 1 base and J by 3 bases, with 9 bases between them. The CDR3 runs to 14 residues. The V gene's germline CDR1 is LGHDT and CDR2 YNNKEL (reference sequence).

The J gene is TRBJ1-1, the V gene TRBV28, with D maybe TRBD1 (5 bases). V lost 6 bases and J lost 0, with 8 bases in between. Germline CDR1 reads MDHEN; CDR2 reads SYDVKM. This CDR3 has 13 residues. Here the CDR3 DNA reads TGTGCCAGCAGGGGGCCCCTGAACACTGAAGCTTTCTTT. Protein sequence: CASRGPLNTEAFF. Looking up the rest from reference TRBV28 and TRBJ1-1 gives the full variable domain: DVKVTQSSRYLVKRTGEKVFLECVQDMDHENMFWYRQDPGLGLRLIYFSYDVKMKEKGDIPEGYSVSREKKERFSLILESASTNQTSMYLCASRGPLNTEAFFGQGTRLTVV.

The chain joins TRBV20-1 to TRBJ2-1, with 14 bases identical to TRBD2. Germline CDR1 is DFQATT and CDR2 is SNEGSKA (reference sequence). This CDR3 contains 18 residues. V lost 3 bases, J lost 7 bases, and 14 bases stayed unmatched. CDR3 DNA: TGCAGTGCTAGTGGAACTCCGGGACTAGCGGGAGTGTGGAATGAGCAGTTCTTC. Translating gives CSASGTPGLAGVWNEQFF.